This is a list of T cell receptor beta chains from one sample in a study of naive and memory T cell subsets. Using its own MiXCR run on the UMI-ligation and nested PCR reads, TCRdb lists one record per CDR3 protein. The data hold about 120,000 distinct CDR3 sequences, with over 30% observed a single time. The sample comprised central memory CD4+ T cells from blood. The receptors were sampled from a human donor in good health. The CDR3 runs from the conserved cysteine through the conserved F or W. A D gene is named only where the DNA matches it firmly. Clone size is stated in some rows and not others, as once, few, many or a class when expanded.

>-|TRBV20-1|TRBJ1-2|TRBD1
TGCAGTGCTCCTCTCCTACAGGGGAATGGCTACACCTTC
CSAPLLQGNGYTF
>-|TRBV19|TRBJ2-7|TRBD1
TGTGCCAGTAGTAAACAGGGGGAGAGCTCCTACGAGCAGTACTTC
CASSKQGESSYEQYF
>few|TRBV7-2|TRBJ1-6|-
TGTGCCAGCAGCTTAGAGGCAGGGGCTTCTAATTCACCCCTCCACTTT
CASSLEAGASNSPLHF
>-|TRBV20-1|TRBJ2-5|-
TGCAGTGCTAGTAGACAACACCTAGAGACCCAGTACTTC
CSASRQHLETQYF
>few|TRBV6-2/TRBV6-3|TRBJ2-6|-
TGTGCCAGCAGTTACTCGGGGGGAAACTCTGGGGCCAACGTCCTGACTTTC
CASSYSGGNSGANVLTF
>-|TRBV28|TRBJ2-4|TRBD2
TGTGCCAGCACCAGAGCCGGGACTAGCGGTAAAAACATTCAGTACTTC
CASTRAGTSGKNIQYF
>-|TRBV30|TRBJ1-2|-
TGTGCCGCCCAGCAAAGCTATGGCTACACCTTC
CAAQQSYGYTF
>-|TRBV30|TRBJ2-5|-
TGTGCCTGGAAGGCGAGGCTCGGGGAGACCCAGTACTTC
CAWKARLGETQYF
>-|TRBV15|TRBJ1-5|TRBD1
TGTGCCACCAGCTTTCGACAGGGTAGTCAGCCCCAGCATTTT
CATSFRQGSQPQHF
>-|TRBV7-6|TRBJ1-5|-
TGTGCCAGCAGCTTTGGGTCCGGGCAGCCCCAGCATTTT
CASSFGSGQPQHF
>-|TRBV5-1|TRBJ2-1|-
TGCGCCAGCAGCTTGGGGGTATCCTCCTACAATGAGCAGTTCTTC
CASSLGVSSYNEQFF